This TCR beta chain was recorded in a study of beta chain features in type 1 diabetes. CDR3 length equals 13 residues. Germline lookup yields CDR1 KGHSH and CDR2 LQKENI. Trimming shortened V by 4 bases and J by 4 bases, and 10 bases separated the two germline ends. The entirety of the isolated RNA underwent reverse transcription, so expressed TCRB transcripts were sequenced. Assay used: immunoSEQ multiplex PCR; TCRdb lists only in-frame clones, some missing. The table has 120,000 to 150,000 clones, around 51% seen once. This chain joins TRBV18 and TRBJ1-1; D possibly corresponds to TRBD1 (5 bases). What was sequenced was Tregs from blood. The TCR was taken from a man between 18 and 35 years old in good health. The CDR3 region is CASSRAGRTEAFF. DNA for the CDR3: TGTGCCAGCTCACGCGCAGGGCGCACTGAAGCTTTCTTT.